These 28 T cell receptor beta chains were all obtained from the same sample, sequenced in a study of T cell responses to AZD1222 COVID-19 vaccine. Assay: immunoSEQ multiplex PCR; the TCRdb copy retains only in-frame clones and omits some. The repertoire holds about 140,000 clones, 90% seen once, with roughly 3.1% in the top ten. The sample consisted of peripheral blood, taken on day 0 of AZD1222 vaccination. These receptors originate from an adult in good health.

On this clone: Germline and junction disagree at one end, which may indicate a read error. The rearrangement joins TRBV15 to TRBJ1-2; D gene uncertain. The germline CDR1 and CDR2 sequences are LNHNV and YYDKDF (reference sequence). CDR3 length: 14 residues. The CDR3 reads CATSRDLRGYGHTF. The CDR3 nucleotides read TGTGCCACCAGCAGAGATCTTCGAGGGTATGGCCACACCTTC.

This clone appeared a single time. This sequence joins TRBV24-1 and TRBJ2-3; D uncertain. In germline, CDR1 is KGHDR, CDR2 SFDVKD. The CDR3 length is 13 residues. Trimming pared 0 bases from V and 5 bases from J, leaving 5 bases between. CDR3 nucleotides: TGTGCCACCAGTGATTTGCTGGGAGATACGCAGTATTTT. Protein product: CATSDLLGDTQYF.

This rearrangement joins TRBV4-1 to TRBJ2-5; D is unclear. Trimming removed 4 bases at V and 4 bases at J, with 13 bases between. Looked up from germline, CDR1 is MGHRA and CDR2 is YSYEKL. The CDR3 length is 14 residues. CDR3 DNA sequence: TGCGCCAGCAGCCCCCAATGGGGTGGAGAGACCCAGTACTTC. This codes for CASSPQWGGETQYF.

This sequence joins TRBV11-3 and TRBJ1-3, with no clear D. Germline lookup yields CDR1 SGHNT and CDR2 YENEEA. Trimming left V 1 base short and J 1 base short, with 2 bases between. This CDR3 region has 13 residues. Written as DNA, the CDR3 is TGTGCCAGCAGCTTAGGTTCTGGAAACACCATATATTTT. This codes for CASSLGSGNTIYF. Full variable domain (missing parts from reference TRBV11-3 and TRBJ1-3): EAGVVQSPRYKIIEKKQPVAFWCNPISGHNTLYWYLQNLGQGPELLIRYENEEAVDDSQLPKDRFSAERLKGVDSTLKIQPAELGDSAVYLCASSLGSGNTIYFGEGSWLTVV.

The chain joins TRBV30 to TRBJ2-5; the match to TRBD1 covers 7 bases. Looked up from germline, CDR1 is GTSNPN and CDR2 is SVGIG (reference sequence). V was clipped by 5 bases and J by 2 bases; unmatched bases: 23. The CDR3 spans 19 residues. This chain's CDR3 is CAWGILTGAAGVGQETQYF. The DNA for the CDR3 is TGTGCCTGGGGAATCTTAACAGGGGCGGCCGGAGTAGGGCAAGAGACCCAGTACTTC.

This chain connects TRBV2 to TRBJ1-5; possibly TRBD1 for D (5 bases). The length of the CDR3 is 13 residues. Trimming removed 4 bases from V and 4 bases from J, with 8 bases in between. The germline CDR1 and CDR2 sequences are SNHLY and FYNNEI. CDR3 DNA sequence: TGTGCCAGCAGTGCAGGGTCTAATCAGCCCCAGCATTTT. This gives the protein CASSAGSNQPQHF.

The chain employs TRBV30 and TRBJ1-5; TRBD1 matches 10 bases. The germline V gene encodes CDR1 GTSNPN and CDR2 SVGIG (reference sequence). This CDR3 spans 14 amino acids. V lost 2 bases, J lost 7 bases, and 5 bases stayed unmatched. The CDR3 spells CAWSPGQGVQPQHF. The CDR3 nucleotides read TGTGCCTGGAGTCCCGGACAGGGGGTCCAGCCCCAGCATTTT.

The rearrangement links TRBV18 to TRBJ1-1, with D uncertain. The V and J ends lost 6 bases and 1 base respectively, with 12 bases between them. The CDR3 runs to 14 residues. Germline V lookup: CDR1 KGHSH, CDR2 LQKENI. The CDR3: CASSLLTPNTEAFF. Written as DNA, the CDR3 is TGTGCCAGCTCCCTCCTCACACCGAACACTGAAGCTTTCTTT. The full variable domain, in which reference TRBV18 and TRBJ1-1 provide the parts outside the CDR3, is NAGVMQNPRHLVRRRGQEARLRCSPMKGHSHVYWYRQLPEEGLKFMVYLQKENIIDESGMPKERFSAEFPKEGPSILRIQQVVRGDSAAYFCASSLLTPNTEAFFGQGTRLTVV.

This chain uses TRBV7-8 with TRBJ1-2; D is undetermined. V lost 2 bases to trimming and J lost 4 bases, with 11 bases between them. Germline V gives CDR1 SGHVS, CDR2 FQNEAQ. The CDR3 loop spans 14 amino acids. The CDR3 nucleotides read TGTGCCAGCAGCTTAAATCTCGGACTCTATGGCTACACCTTC. It encodes CASSLNLGLYGYTF.

A single count supports this clone. The chain combines TRBV7-6 with TRBJ2-2; a weak D match, TRBD1 (5 bases). This CDR3 region has 15 residues. The V end was cut by 0 bases, the J end by 4 bases, with 9 bases between. The germline gives CDR1 SGHVS, CDR2 FNYEAQ. The CDR3 loop is CASSLAGDSTGELFF. Here the CDR3 DNA reads TGTGCCAGCAGCTTAGCAGGGGATAGCACCGGGGAGCTGTTTTTT.

The rearrangement uses TRBV12-3 or TRBV12-4 and TRBJ1-2; the D is unclear. This CDR3 has 13 residues. Between the trimmed V and J ends, which lost 10 bases and 10 bases, there was a span of 22 bases. The CDR3 here is CAIDKRASTHYTF. CDR3 DNA sequence: TGTGCCATCGACAAACGGGCCTCCACTCACTACACCTTC.

The V and J genes are TRBV7-2 and TRBJ2-7; 8 nucleotides agree with TRBD2. Germline values: CDR1 SGHTA, CDR2 FQGNSA. V was clipped by 4 bases and J by 0 bases; unmatched bases: 11. This CDR3 region has 17 residues. The CDR3 reads CASSWDWGGGSSYEQYF. The CDR3 DNA follows: TGTGCCAGCAGCTGGGACTGGGGCGGGGGGAGCTCCTACGAGCAGTACTTC. The entire variable domain, with the rest obtained from reference TRBV7-2 and TRBJ2-7, is as follows: GAGVSQSPSNKVTEKGKDVELRCDPISGHTALYWYRQSLGQGLEFLIYFQGNSAPDKSGLPSDRFSAERTGGSVSTLTIQRTQQEDSAVYLCASSWDWGGGSSYEQYFGPGTRLTVT.

The rearrangement links TRBV7-9 to TRBJ2-5; 7 bases fit TRBD1. The trim removed 8 bases at V and 6 bases at J, leaving 9 bases unmatched. Germline CDR1 is SEHNR and CDR2 is FQNEAQ (reference sequence). The CDR3 length is 13 residues. The CDR3 region is CASVTGVRQTQYF. CDR3 sequence (DNA): TGTGCCAGCGTTACAGGGGTTAGGCAGACCCAGTACTTC.

The chain combines TRBV29-1 with TRBJ2-7, with D perhaps TRBD2 (5 bases). The germline V gene has CDR1 SQVTM and CDR2 ANQGSEA. Trimming took 4 bases from V and 3 from J, leaving 13 bases between them. This CDR3 spans 13 amino acids. The CDR3 is CSVAGFGLYEQYF. CDR3 bases: TGCAGCGTTGCGGGCTTTGGACTCTACGAGCAGTACTTC.

The chain combines TRBV4-3 with TRBJ2-4; 11 nucleotides match TRBD1. Trimming removed 1 base from V and 0 bases from J; junction bases left unmatched: 2. The CDR3 consists of 17 residues. Germline V gene lookup returns CDR1 LGHNA and CDR2 YSLEER. In DNA, the CDR3 is TGCGCCAGCAGCCAAGGGACAGGGGGCGCAGCCAAAAACATTCAGTACTTC. This codes for CASSQGTGGAAKNIQYF.

By sample fraction, this clone is medium-sized. This chain links TRBV5-1 with TRBJ2-3; 8 bases map to TRBD1. V lost 4 bases, J lost 5 bases, and 6 bases stayed unmatched. Germline loops: CDR1 SGHRS, CDR2 YFSETQ. The CDR3 has 14 residues. CDR3 bases: TGCGCCAGCAGCATCGGACAGGGCGGAGATACGCAGTATTTT. It is translated as CASSIGQGGDTQYF.

The chain is built from TRBV12-3 or TRBV12-4 and TRBJ1-4, with a possible D match to TRBD1 (5 bases). Trimming left V 5 bases short and J 3 bases short, with 7 bases between. The CDR3 is 13 amino acids. The CDR3 here is CASSRGSNEKLFF. The CDR3 bases are TGTGCCAGCAGTCGGGGCTCTAATGAAAAACTGTTTTTT.

This chain joins TRBV19 and TRBJ1-2; D call uncertain. The CDR3 length is 13 residues. Trimming shortened V by 6 bases and J by 8 bases, and 16 bases separated the two germline ends. Germline-derived CDR1 and CDR2 are LNHDA and SQIVND (reference sequence). The CDR3 DNA follows: TGTGCCAGTAGCTTGGATTTCTCGGGGGGCTACACCTTC. Encoded protein: CASSLDFSGGYTF.

This clone was seen a single time. This chain joins TRBV10-3 and TRBJ1-6, with 8 bases identical to TRBD1. Germline V gene lookup returns CDR1 ENHRY and CDR2 SYGVKD. The CDR3 loop spans 15 amino acids. Unmatched junction bases numbered 7, after V lost 7 bases and J lost 5 bases. The CDR3 sequence is CAIKMTGENNSPLHF. The CDR3 DNA reads as TGTGCCATCAAGATGACAGGGGAAAATAATTCACCCCTCCACTTT.

The chain employs TRBV18 and TRBJ1-6; D may be TRBD1 (5 bases). Trimming took 2 bases from V and 11 from J, leaving 16 bases between them. The germline CDR1 and CDR2 sequences are KGHSH and LQKENI. The CDR3 runs to 15 residues. The CDR3 reads CASSPGPGPGAPLHF. DNA for the CDR3: TGTGCCAGCTCACCAGGACCGGGACCTGGGGCACCCCTCCACTTT. The complete variable domain, with remaining parts taken from reference TRBV18 and TRBJ1-6, reads NAGVMQNPRHLVRRRGQEARLRCSPMKGHSHVYWYRQLPEEGLKFMVYLQKENIIDESGMPKERFSAEFPKEGPSILRIQQVVRGDSAAYFCASSPGPGPGAPLHFGNGTRLTVT.

The genes are TRBV19 and TRBJ1-3; D remains unclear. Germline V CDR1 and CDR2: LNHDA, SQIVND (reference sequence). The CDR3 runs 14 residues. Trimming shortened V by 3 bases and J by 2 bases, and 8 bases separated the two germline ends. The CDR3 spells CASSIMGTGNTIYF. In DNA form, the CDR3 reads TGTGCCAGTAGTATTATGGGGACTGGAAACACCATATATTTT.

The chain links TRBV4-1 to TRBJ1-2; no reliable D call. CDR1 MGHRA and CDR2 YSYEKL come from the germline V gene. CDR3 size: 17 residues. Deletions cut 1 base from V and 6 bases from J, with 21 bases between. As DNA, the CDR3 is TGCGCCAGCAGCCAAGGGGTGTCGACTAGGGCCTTAAATGGCTACACCTTC. It codes for CASSQGVSTRALNGYTF.

The J gene is TRBJ1-1, the V gene TRBV20-1; 7 bases match TRBD1. Per germline, CDR1 DFQATT and CDR2 SNEGSKA (reference sequence). The CDR3 sequence is 13 residues long. V lost 3 bases, J lost 7 bases, and 8 bases stayed unmatched. The CDR3: CSASTGVSLEAFF. The CDR3 DNA sequence: TGCAGTGCTAGTACAGGGGTCAGCCTTGAAGCTTTCTTT.

This chain joins TRBV6-5 and TRBJ2-3; 12 bases align to TRBD2. J lost 4 bases, V lost 7 bases, and 6 bases had no gene match. Germline values: CDR1 MNHEY, CDR2 SVGAGI. The CDR3 is 15 amino acids. The CDR3 here is CASTLAGGPSDTQYF. The CDR3 DNA sequence: TGTGCCAGCACTCTAGCGGGGGGGCCATCAGATACGCAGTATTTT.

The V call is TRBV9, the J call TRBJ2-1; no firm D call. CDR1 SGDLS and CDR2 YYNGEE come from the germline V gene. Trimming cost V 3 bases and J 3 bases, with 19 bases left between them. The CDR3 has 17 residues. The CDR3 sequence: CASSATLALDRYNEQFF. The CDR3 coding sequence is TGTGCCAGCAGCGCCACCCTGGCACTGGACCGCTACAATGAGCAGTTCTTC. Full variable domain (outside the CDR3, taken from reference TRBV9 and TRBJ2-1): DSGVTQTPKHLITATGQRVTLRCSPRSGDLSVYWYQQSLDQGLQFLIQYYNGEERAKGNILERFSAQQFPDLHSELNLSSLELGDSALYFCASSATLALDRYNEQFFGPGTRLTVL.

This clone has a single count. This chain connects TRBV19 to TRBJ2-6, with D possibly being TRBD1 (6 bases). The CDR3 is 16 residues long. Trimming shortened V by 7 bases and J by 0 bases, and 13 bases separated the two germline ends. The germline gives CDR1 LNHDA, CDR2 SQIVND (reference sequence). The CDR3, as DNA: TGTGCCAGTACCAACGGACAGCCCTCTGGGGCCAACGTCCTGACTTTC. As protein: CASTNGQPSGANVLTF.

The rearrangement uses TRBV27 and TRBJ2-7, with 7 bases identical to TRBD1. CDR1 MNHEY and CDR2 SMNVEV come from the germline V gene (reference sequence). J was trimmed by 2 bases and V by 2 bases; bases with no gene match: 15. The CDR3 length is 18 residues. The CDR3 DNA is TGTGCCAGCAGTTTAGTCGGGACGCACAGGGGAGTAACCTACGAGCAGTACTTC. Protein sequence: CASSLVGTHRGVTYEQYF.

The chain uses TRBV9 and TRBJ2-2, with TRBD1 as a possible D gene (5 bases). Per the germline V gene, CDR1 is SGDLS and CDR2 is YYNGEE. V dropped 0 bases and J dropped 3 bases, with 12 bases sitting between them. This CDR3 region has 16 residues. CDR3 residues: CASSVVRQGDTGELFF. CDR3 coding DNA: TGTGCCAGCAGCGTAGTAAGGCAGGGCGACACCGGGGAGCTGTTTTTT.